The entry that follows covers one TCR beta chain sequence. Germline V CDR1 and CDR2: SGHTS, YDEGEE. V lost 3 bases and J lost 5; bases outside the gene matches: 1. The CDR3 has 12 amino acids. The data derive from a study of shared clonotypes between healthy human individuals. Naivety among CD8 cells was defined by CD45RO negativity and positive CCR7 selection, thereby excluding terminally differentiated effector memory CD45RA+ cells. Some clones are missing from TCRdb's copy, which holds only in-frame ones; the method was immunoSEQ multiplex PCR. The sample holds fewer than 1 million clones, approximately 97% seen once.

The receptor comes from a man under 40 in good health. The source material was naive CD8+ T cells sorted from blood. The rearrangement joins TRBV5-8 to TRBJ2-7, with TRBD1 matching 8 bases. The CDR3 protein is CASSWTGNEQYF. Here the CDR3 DNA reads TGTGCCAGCAGCTGGACAGGGAACGAGCAGTACTTC.